Listed here is a single T cell receptor beta chain. The target antigen is unknown. Using quantitative 5'-RACE with molecular barcodes, the authors made TCR beta libraries. In TCRdb, the 5' RACE reads were re-called with MiXCR into one record per CDR3 protein. The sample contains some 250,000 distinct CDR3 sequences, about 24% of which appear only once. The sample belongs to a study of CD8 T cells in ankylosing spondylitis. Overall study results and limits: Significant enrichment of disease-linked clones was reported in matched ankylosing spondylitis synovial fluid. CD8+ cells made up the disease-linked clones, which were relatively rare in peripheral blood. In synovial fluid and blood from reactive arthritis, some motif variants were previously reported.

The TCR comes from a male donor with ankylosing spondylitis or in good health (not recorded which). Sequenced: blood, either unsorted or a sorted T cell fraction (not recorded which).

The CDR3 DNA reads as TGTGCCAGCTCGGAGGGACAGGCGGGCGAGCAGTACTTC. This codes for CASSEGQAGEQYF. J is TRBJ2-7 and V is TRBV18; 8 nucleotides agree with TRBD1. This CDR3 is 13 amino acids long. Germline CDR1 and CDR2: KGHSH and LQKENI. With 6 bases clipped from V and 6 bases from J, the junction kept 7 bases outside the gene matches.